Below are 24 T cell receptor beta chains sequenced from a single sample in a study of blood T cells in healthy people across ages. Then a second PCR, running about 6 to 11 cycles, was carried out with a sample-barcoded 5' primer and a J-beta primer mix. One entry per CDR3 protein results from TCRdb running MiXCR on the 5' RACE reads. The data contain just over 800,000 distinct CDR3 sequences, 62% of them seen just once; the ten biggest clones take up about a quarter. Sequenced sample: blood. These receptors were collected from a man aged 30-40 years in good health.

V gene TRBV9 combines with J gene TRBJ2-4; possibly TRBD2 for D (7 bases). With the DNA end fitting TRBJ2-7 better, the J assignment may be wrong. Germline V gives CDR1 SGDLS, CDR2 YYNGEE. This CDR3 spans 16 amino acids. The chain's CDR3 is CASSPMIGGATYEQYF. The CDR3 DNA reads as TGTGCCAGCAGCCCCATGATAGGGGGGGCAACCTACGAGCAGTACTTC.

The rearrangement links TRBV7-2 to TRBJ2-7; TRBD2 is a possible D gene (5 bases). Trimming left V 5 bases short and J 0 bases short, with 11 bases between. Germline V lookup: CDR1 SGHTA, CDR2 FQGNSA. The CDR3 is made up of 14 amino acids. The CDR3 region is CASSPGRHSYEQYF. For the CDR3, the DNA is TGTGCCAGCAGCCCTGGGAGACACTCCTACGAGCAGTACTTC.

This clonotype was seen more than once but under ten times. This chain connects TRBV11-2 to TRBJ2-5; D is unresolved. The V gene's germline CDR1 is SGHAT and CDR2 FQNNGV. CDR3 length: 11 residues. V was trimmed by 4 bases and J by 9 bases, leaving 9 bases between them. The CDR3 sequence: CASSSPYAQYF. The CDR3 DNA follows: TGTGCCAGCAGCTCCCCCTACGCCCAGTACTTC.

The gene calls are TRBV29-1 and TRBJ1-2, with TRBD1 identical over 9 bases. Germline V CDR1 and CDR2: SQVTM, ANQGSEA. The trim removed 4 bases at V and 6 bases at J, leaving 12 bases unmatched. The CDR3 covers 15 residues. The CDR3 nucleotides read TGCAGCGTTGGGACAGGGGAAACTACCTTGCATGGCTACACCTTC. It encodes CSVGTGETTLHGYTF. Complete variable domain (other parts from reference TRBV29-1 and TRBJ1-2): SAVISQKPSRDICQRGTSLTIQCQVDSQVTMMFWYRQQPGQSLTLIATANQGSEATYESGFVIDKFPISRPNLTFSTLTVSNMSPEDSSIYLCSVGTGETTLHGYTFGSGTRLTVV.

This chain uses TRBV7-9 with TRBJ1-5, with D maybe TRBD1 (5 bases). CDR1 and CDR2 (germline): SEHNR, FQNEAQ (reference sequence). The CDR3 runs to 13 residues. The V end lost 7 bases, the J end lost 8 bases, and 15 bases lay between the germline ends. CDR3 sequence (DNA): TGTGCCAGCACTCTAACCCAGGGAGAGCCCCAGCATTTT. Protein product: CASTLTQGEPQHF.

The CDR3 is CSASITDTQYF. DNA of the CDR3: TGCAGTGCTAGTATAACAGATACGCAGTATTTT. This chain joins TRBV20-1 and TRBJ2-3; D gene uncertain. Trimming took 3 bases from V and 3 from J, leaving 4 bases between them. The germline V gene has CDR1 DFQATT and CDR2 SNEGSKA (reference sequence). CDR3 length: 11 residues.

This clonotype was observed a few times. This chain links TRBV20-1 with TRBJ2-3; 10 bases line up with TRBD1. The CDR3 covers 14 residues. CDR1 is DFQATT and CDR2 is SNEGSKA in the germline V gene (reference sequence). V dropped 6 bases and J dropped 2; count of bases not matched to a gene: 5. CDR3 bases: TGCAGTGCCCCCGGACAGGGGGACACAGATACGCAGTATTTT. Its protein product is CSAPGQGDTDTQYF.

The table lists this clonotype with a few counts. The V call is TRBV25-1, the J call TRBJ1-2; D call uncertain. The germline V gene encodes CDR1 MGHDK and CDR2 SYGVNS. The CDR3 is 14 amino acids. V was pared by 2 bases and J by 0 bases, with 7 bases between. The CDR3, as DNA: TGTGCCAGCAGTGAAGGAGGACCTAACTATGGCTACACCTTC. Residues: CASSEGGPNYGYTF.

The gene calls are TRBV13 and TRBJ2-1; no clear D. Germline V lookup: CDR1 PRHDT, CDR2 FYEKMQ (reference sequence). V was pared by 5 bases and J by 7 bases, with 9 bases between. This CDR3 has 12 amino acids. CDR3 bases: TGTGCCAGCAGCCCCCTGAAGAATGAGCAGTTCTTC. This sequence encodes CASSPLKNEQFF.

The chain joins TRBV6-5 to TRBJ2-6, with TRBD1 identical over 9 bases. V shed 2 bases, J shed 4 bases, and the junction held 9 bases outside the gene matches. This CDR3 is built from 18 residues. Looked up from germline, CDR1 is MNHEY and CDR2 is SVGAGI. CDR3: CASSYPTDRGSGANVLTF. The CDR3, as DNA: TGTGCCAGCAGTTACCCTACCGACAGGGGGAGCGGGGCCAACGTCCTGACTTTC.

The rearrangement joins TRBV7-3 to TRBJ2-3, with 10 positions matching TRBD2. Trimming cost V 4 bases and J 3 bases; bases outside gene matches: 4. CDR1 is SGHTA, CDR2 FQGTGA, per germline. The CDR3 totals 15 residues. CDR3 bases: TGTGCCAGCAGCTCGGGACTAGCGAGAACAGATACGCAGTATTTT. Translating it yields CASSSGLARTDTQYF.

The genes are TRBV4-3 and TRBJ1-4; TRBD1 agrees at 7 bases. The CDR3 is 16 amino acids. Germline loops: CDR1 LGHNA, CDR2 YSLEER. With 0 bases clipped from V and 7 bases from J, the junction kept 8 bases outside the gene matches. The CDR3 protein is CASSQDTQGRAEKLFF. The CDR3 nucleotides read TGCGCCAGCAGCCAAGATACACAGGGGCGGGCTGAAAAACTGTTTTTT.

The table lists this clonotype with a few counts. The chain has TRBV6-2 or TRBV6-3 and TRBJ2-1; 9 bases agree with TRBD1. CDR3 length equals 14 residues. V shed 4 bases, J shed 7 bases, and the junction held 5 bases outside the gene matches. The germline V gene has CDR1 MNHEY and CDR2 SVGEGT. CDR3 in amino acids: CASSFGTGLNEQFF. The CDR3 nucleotides read TGTGCCAGCAGTTTCGGGACAGGGTTGAATGAGCAGTTCTTC.

This clonotype was observed a few times. The chain joins TRBV7-2 to TRBJ2-4; 8 nucleotides agree with TRBD2. J gave up 2 bases and V 6 bases, and 3 bases lay outside the gene matches. This CDR3 contains 14 residues. Germline CDR1 is SGHTA and CDR2 is FQGNSA. The CDR3, as DNA: TGTGCCAGCAGACGGGGGGGGTCCAAAAACATTCAGTACTTC. It encodes CASRRGGSKNIQYF.

The chain couples TRBV7-3 to TRBJ2-5, with 7 bases identical to TRBD1. The J call is in doubt because the DNA end fits TRBJ2-7 better. Germline-derived CDR1 and CDR2 are SGHTA and FQGTGA. The CDR3 covers 17 residues. This CDR3 is CASSLMGREQGSDEQYF. CDR3 bases: TGTGCCAGCAGCTTAATGGGTCGGGAACAGGGGTCGGACGAGCAGTACTTC.

The chain carries TRBV5-6 and TRBJ2-5; tentative D call: TRBD2 (5 bases). CDR1 and CDR2 from the germline V gene are SGHDT and YYEEEE. The CDR3 sequence is 16 residues long. The V gene lost 0 bases and the J gene lost 2 bases, with 14 bases spanning the gap. Here the CDR3 DNA reads TGTGCCAGCAGCTTGGCCTTCGGGGAGAGGCAAGAGACCCAGTACTTC. This encodes CASSLAFGERQETQYF.

The chain is built from TRBV3-1 and TRBJ1-4, with D hard to call. V shed 4 bases and J shed 7 bases, with 10 bases lying between them. CDR1 and CDR2 (germline): LGHDT, YNNKEL (reference sequence). CDR3 length: 13 residues. As DNA, the CDR3 is TGTGCCAGCAGCCGTCGAGGAGGTGAAAAACTGTTTTTT. It specifies CASSRRGGEKLFF.

This clonotype was found a few times. J is TRBJ1-1 and V is TRBV29-1; D unclear. Trimming removed 5 bases at V and 0 bases at J, with 7 bases between. Germline V gene lookup returns CDR1 SQVTM and CDR2 ANQGSEA. The CDR3 is 12 amino acids. This chain's CDR3 is CSVPSMNTEAFF. CDR3 bases: TGCAGCGTTCCGTCGATGAACACTGAAGCTTTCTTT.

The chain links TRBV13 to TRBJ1-4, with D possibly being TRBD1 (6 bases). V was shortened by 4 bases and J by 9 bases, with 15 bases between the two germline ends. Germline V gene sequence: CDR1 PRHDT, CDR2 FYEKMQ (reference sequence). The CDR3 length is 14 residues. CDR3 region: CASSSRGEDKKLFF. The CDR3 region has the DNA TGTGCCAGCAGCTCAAGGGGGGAAGACAAAAAACTGTTTTTT. The complete variable domain, with remaining parts taken from reference TRBV13 and TRBJ1-4, reads AAGVIQSPRHLIKEKRETATLKCYPIPRHDTVYWYQQGPGQDPQFLISFYEKMQSDKGSIPDRFSAQQFSDYHSELNMSSLELGDSALYFCASSSRGEDKKLFFGSGTQLSVL.

Comment on this clonotype: One junction end does not reproduce the germline sequence, and a read error may be involved. This chain links TRBV28 with TRBJ1-2; TRBD1 aligns across 7 bases. Germline CDR1 and CDR2: MDHEN and SYDVKM. The CDR3 consists of 13 residues. The CDR3 here is CAVSGGANYGYTF. CDR3 in DNA: TGTGCTGTTTCAGGGGGAGCTAATTATGGCTACACCTTC.

This clonotype showed up just a few times. The rearrangement links TRBV29-1 to TRBJ2-1; D uncertain. The CDR3 runs 12 residues. V was pared by 6 bases and J by 3 bases, with 9 bases between. The germline V gene encodes CDR1 SQVTM and CDR2 ANQGSEA. The CDR3 is CSVRSNYNEQFF. The DNA of the CDR3 is TGCAGCGTCCGCAGTAACTACAATGAGCAGTTCTTC.

A few counts support this clonotype. This sequence joins TRBV10-3 and TRBJ2-4, with TRBD2 identical over 11 bases. CDR3 size: 12 residues. Per germline, CDR1 ENHRY and CDR2 SYGVKD. V was pared by 6 bases and J by 13 bases, with 5 bases of the junction left unmatched. The chain's CDR3 is CAISTSGGVQYF. CDR3 nucleotides: TGTGCCATCAGCACTAGCGGGGGAGTGCAGTACTTC.

The genes are TRBV5-1 and TRBJ2-7; D is unresolved. CDR1 is SGHRS, CDR2 YFSETQ, per germline. This CDR3 has 14 residues. Trimming removed 2 bases at V and 4 bases at J, with 13 bases between. This CDR3 reads CASSLAGAEYEQYF. The CDR3, as DNA: TGCGCCAGCAGCTTAGCAGGAGCAGAATACGAGCAGTACTTC.

Ten or more counts support this clonotype. J is TRBJ2-7 and V is TRBV27, with a tentative D call TRBD1 (6 bases). CDR1 is MNHEY and CDR2 is SMNVEV in the germline V gene (reference sequence). Trimming stripped 7 bases from V and 3 bases from J, with 19 bases between. CDR3 length: 15 amino acids. The chain's CDR3 is CASTLRGGRNYEQYF. The DNA for the CDR3 is TGTGCCAGCACTCTCCGAGGGGGAAGGAACTACGAGCAGTACTTC.